The rows below give T cell receptor beta chains drawn from one sample of a study of cytomegalovirus exposure and HLA in healthy donors. Method: immunoSEQ multiplex PCR; TCRdb's copy keeps in-frame clones and lacks some. This sample has 180,000 or so clones, with roughly 80% found just once. Sequencing was performed on PBMCs. Receptor source: a middle-aged woman in good health and CMV-seropositive. The CDR3 runs from the conserved cysteine through the conserved F or W. The D gene is left open where the match is weak. Expanded clones get a size class; other rows say once, few or many, or leave the size out.

>TRBV9|NA|TRBJ1-5|TRBD1
TGTGCCAGCAGCGTAGGGGACAGGGGAGGCAATCAGCCCCAGCATTTT
CASSVGDRGGNQPQHF
>TRBV18|NA|TRBJ2-2|TRBD1
TGTGCCAGCTCACCTTGGGACAGGGACCCCCAGAACACCGGGGAGCTGTTTTTT
CASSPWDRDPQNTGELFF
>TRBV2|NA|TRBJ2-3|NA
TGTGCCAGCAGTGAAATAGCGCGGGATCCTAGCACAGATACGCAGTATTTT
CASSEIARDPSTDTQYF
>TRBV11-2|NA|TRBJ1-2|NA
TGTGCCAGCAGCTTAGTCGGCTCGGGATCGGGACAACTCTACTATGGCTACACCTTC
CASSLVGSGSGQLYYGYTF
>TRBV11-2|NA|TRBJ2-1|TRBD1
TGTGCCAGCAGAACCGGGACAGGGGCCCATGAGCAGTTCTTC
CASRTGTGAHEQFF
>TRBV5-1|NA|TRBJ1-4|NA
TGCGCCAGCAGCTTGTCGGGGGTAGGCGAAAAACTGTTTTTT
CASSLSGVGEKLFF
>TRBV7-2|NA|TRBJ2-7|TRBD1
TGTGCCAGCAGGTCTAAAGGACTCGGACAGGAGAGCTCCTACGAGCAGTACTTC
CASRSKGLGQESSYEQYF
>TRBV4-3|NA|TRBJ2-2|NA
TGCGCCAGCAGCAGGGGTGTTCGCGGCGGGGAGCTGTTTTTT
CASSRGVRGGELFF
>TRBV5-6|NA|TRBJ2-7|TRBD1
TGTGCCAGCAGCAGGGGGACAGTTAACGAGCAGTACTTC
CASSRGTVNEQYF
>TRBV2|NA|TRBJ1-5|TRBD1
TGTGCCAGCAGTTCTGACAGGGGGGGAAACCAGCCCCAGCATTTT
CASSSDRGGNQPQHF
>TRBV7-9|NA|TRBJ2-1|TRBD2
TGTGCCAGCAGCTTGACTAGCGTCAATGAGCAGTTCTTC
CASSLTSVNEQFF
>TRBV6-6|NA|TRBJ1-1|TRBD1
TGTGCCAGCAGTTTCGGACAGGGGGCAGGAGGGACTGAAGCTTTCTTT
CASSFGQGAGGTEAFF
>TRBV6-1|NA|TRBJ2-7|TRBD1
TGTGCCAGCGGGGACAGCCTTTACTCCTACGAGCAGTACTTC
CASGDSLYSYEQYF
>TRBV7-2|NA|TRBJ2-5|NA
TGTGCCAGCAGCTTTCTGGGGGGGGCAGGGGGCGGGCAGTACTTC
CASSFLGGAGGGQYF
>TRBV15|NA|TRBJ2-7|TRBD1
TGTGCCACCAGCAGAGATTCCTCAGGGGGCAACGAGCAGTACTTC
CATSRDSSGGNEQYF
>TRBV7-9|NA|TRBJ2-1|NA
TGTGCCAGCAGCCCCAAACTACAGGGCTGGCTAGGTGGTGCCAATGAGCAGTTCTTC
CASSPKLQGWLGGANEQFF
>TRBV7-9|NA|TRBJ1-3|NA
TGTGCCAGCAGCTTACAGGGCCAGAGCTCTGGAAACACCATATATTTT
CASSLQGQSSGNTIYF
>TRBV5-6|few|TRBJ2-5|TRBD2
TGTGCCAGCAGCTTGGCCAATCTTGGGAGGGCAGGGGAGACCCAGTACTTC
CASSLANLGRAGETQYF
>TRBV9|NA|TRBJ2-7|TRBD2
TGTGCCAGCAGCGTAGCAGTTGGCGGGAGATTCTACGAGCAGTACTTC
CASSVAVGGRFYEQYF
>TRBV6-1|few|TRBJ2-7|TRBD1
TGTGCCGGGCAGCGGACAGGGGGGCCAGCCGAGCAGTACTTC
CAGQRTGGPAEQYF
>TRBV2|NA|TRBJ1-2|TRBD1
TGTGCCAGCAACTTGGACAGGGCTGGCTACACCTTC
CASNLDRAGYTF
>TRBV7-6|once|TRBJ2-5|TRBD1
TGTGCCAGCAGCCCCACATCAACCCAGATGAGGGGGCCTCGAGAGACCCAGTACTTC
CASSPTSTQMRGPRETQYF
>TRBV6-1|NA|TRBJ1-5|NA
TGTGCCAGCCTAGGACAGTACAATCAGCCCCAGCATTTT
CASLGQYNQPQHF
>TRBV19|once|TRBJ2-2|TRBD2
TGTGCCAGTAGTGGACTAGCGGACACCGGGGAGCTGTTTTTT
CASSGLADTGELFF
>TRBV6-5|NA|TRBJ1-1|TRBD1
TGTGCCAGCAGCTTGACAGGGAGAATGCACACTGAAGCTTTCTTT
CASSLTGRMHTEAFF
>TRBV27|NA|TRBJ2-7|TRBD1
TGTGCCAGCAGTTTGGCAGGGGGCATCGAGCAGTACTTC
CASSLAGGIEQYF
>TRBV7-9|few|TRBJ2-3|TRBD2
TGTGCCAGCAGCTTAGAGTTTAGCGGGTTGAATACGCAGTATTTT
CASSLEFSGLNTQYF
>TRBV5-1|NA|TRBJ2-3|NA
TGCGCCAGCAGCTTGGGACAGCCAGTCACAGATACGCAGTATTTT
CASSLGQPVTDTQYF
>TRBV6-1|NA|TRBJ1-4|TRBD1
TGTGCCAGCAGTTCTAGGACAGGATCTAATGAAAAACTGTTTTTT
CASSSRTGSNEKLFF
>TRBV7-9|NA|TRBJ2-2|NA
TGTGCCAGCAGCTTAGTGGCGGGCACCGGGGAGCTGTTTTTT
CASSLVAGTGELFF
>TRBV19|NA|TRBJ1-1|NA
TGTGCCAGTACCCCAGGGATAAGACTGAACACTGAAGCTTTCTTT
CASTPGIRLNTEAFF
>TRBV7-2|once|TRBJ2-1|NA
TGTGCCAGCAGCTTAGGGGAGAGCAATGAGCAGTTCTTC
CASSLGESNEQFF
>TRBV7-2|NA|TRBJ2-5|NA
TGTGCCAGCAGCTACGGAGGGACAGAAGAGACCCAGTACTTC
CASSYGGTEETQYF
>TRBV19|NA|TRBJ1-5|NA
TGTGCCAGTAGTATAGATCGGGGGTCCAATCAGCCCCAGCATTTT
CASSIDRGSNQPQHF
>TRBV9|once|TRBJ2-1|TRBD2
TGTGCCAGCAGCCCTCGGCTAGCGGAATACAATGAGCAGTTCTTC
CASSPRLAEYNEQFF
>TRBV6-5|NA|TRBJ2-2|NA
TGTGCCAGCAGGACCGGGACACAGAACACCGGGGAGCTGTTTTTT
CASRTGTQNTGELFF
>TRBV13|NA|TRBJ1-2|NA
TGTGCCAGCAGCTTAGTGGGGGGGGACCGGAACTATGGCTACACCTTC
CASSLVGGDRNYGYTF
>TRBV14|NA|TRBJ1-2|TRBD1
TGTGCCAGCAGCCCATCGACAGGGAGTGACTACACCTTC
CASSPSTGSDYTF
>TRBV5-8|NA|TRBJ2-1|TRBD2
TGTGCCAGCAGCCGTGGACTAGCGGGGCGCAATGAGCAGTTCTTC
CASSRGLAGRNEQFF
>TRBV7-2|NA|TRBJ2-2|NA
TGTGCCAGCAGTCGGAACGGAGGTTCGAACACCGGGGAGCTGTTTTTT
CASSRNGGSNTGELFF
>TRBV18|once|TRBJ1-2|TRBD1
TGTGCCAGCTCACCGACGATTCAGGGGGCTGGCTACACCTTC
CASSPTIQGAGYTF